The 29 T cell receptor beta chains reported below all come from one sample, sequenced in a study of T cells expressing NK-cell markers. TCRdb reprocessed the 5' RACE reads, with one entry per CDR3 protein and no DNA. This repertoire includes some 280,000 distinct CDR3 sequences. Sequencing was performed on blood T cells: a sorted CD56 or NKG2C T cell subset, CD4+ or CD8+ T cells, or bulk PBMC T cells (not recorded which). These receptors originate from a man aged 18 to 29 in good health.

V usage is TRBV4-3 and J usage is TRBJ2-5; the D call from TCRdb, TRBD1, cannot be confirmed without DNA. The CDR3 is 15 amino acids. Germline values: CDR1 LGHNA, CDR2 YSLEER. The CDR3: CASSPTGTGGETQYF.

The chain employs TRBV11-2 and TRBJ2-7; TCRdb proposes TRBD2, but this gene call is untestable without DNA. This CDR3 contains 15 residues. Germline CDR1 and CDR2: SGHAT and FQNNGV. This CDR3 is CASSLDIAGGHEQYF.

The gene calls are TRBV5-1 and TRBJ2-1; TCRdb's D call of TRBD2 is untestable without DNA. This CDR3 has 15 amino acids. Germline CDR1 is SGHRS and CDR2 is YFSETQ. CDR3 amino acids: CASSLATGVGGEQFF.

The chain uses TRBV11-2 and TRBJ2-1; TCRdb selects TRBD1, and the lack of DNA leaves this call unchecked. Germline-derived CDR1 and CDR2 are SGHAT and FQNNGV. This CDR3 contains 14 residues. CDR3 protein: CASSFQGGTNEQFF.

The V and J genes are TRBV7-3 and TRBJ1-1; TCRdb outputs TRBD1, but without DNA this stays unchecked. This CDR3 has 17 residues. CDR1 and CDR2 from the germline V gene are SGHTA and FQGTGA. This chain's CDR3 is CASSLTGTQGWDTEAFF.

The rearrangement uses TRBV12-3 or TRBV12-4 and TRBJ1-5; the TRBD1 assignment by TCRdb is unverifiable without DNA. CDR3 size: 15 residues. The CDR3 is CASSLGRTFNQPQHF.

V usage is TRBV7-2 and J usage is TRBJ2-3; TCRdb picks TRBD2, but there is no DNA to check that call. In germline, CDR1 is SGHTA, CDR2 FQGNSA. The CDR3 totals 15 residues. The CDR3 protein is CASSLWTSGTDTQYF.

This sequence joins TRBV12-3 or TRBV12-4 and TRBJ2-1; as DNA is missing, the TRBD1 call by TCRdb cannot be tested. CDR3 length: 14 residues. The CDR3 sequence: CASSLGGGNSEQFF.

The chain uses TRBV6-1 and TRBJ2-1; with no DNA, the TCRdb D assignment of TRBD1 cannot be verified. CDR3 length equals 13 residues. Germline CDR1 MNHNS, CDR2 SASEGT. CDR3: CASSNRIYNEQFF.

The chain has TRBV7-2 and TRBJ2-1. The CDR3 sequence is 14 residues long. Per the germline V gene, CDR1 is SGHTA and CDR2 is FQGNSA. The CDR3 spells CASSLVESYNEQFF.

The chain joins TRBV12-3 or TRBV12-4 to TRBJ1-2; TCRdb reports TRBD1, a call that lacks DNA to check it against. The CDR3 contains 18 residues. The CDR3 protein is CASTWGSLRDRGSYGYTF.

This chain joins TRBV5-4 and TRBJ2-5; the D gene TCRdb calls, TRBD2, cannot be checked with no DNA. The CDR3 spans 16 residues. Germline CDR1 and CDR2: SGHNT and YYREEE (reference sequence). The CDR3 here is CASSLPGTSGQETQYF.

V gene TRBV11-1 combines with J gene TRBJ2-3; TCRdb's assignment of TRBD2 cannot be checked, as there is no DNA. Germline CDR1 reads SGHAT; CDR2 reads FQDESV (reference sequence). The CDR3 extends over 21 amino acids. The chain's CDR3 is CASSLAGRRIRAGLSTDTQYF.

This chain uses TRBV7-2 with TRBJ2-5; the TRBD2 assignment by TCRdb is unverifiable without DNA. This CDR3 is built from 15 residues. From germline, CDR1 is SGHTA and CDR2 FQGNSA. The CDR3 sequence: CASSLWGGGQETQYF.

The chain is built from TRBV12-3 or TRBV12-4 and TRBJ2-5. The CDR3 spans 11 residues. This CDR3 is CASSSLETQYF.

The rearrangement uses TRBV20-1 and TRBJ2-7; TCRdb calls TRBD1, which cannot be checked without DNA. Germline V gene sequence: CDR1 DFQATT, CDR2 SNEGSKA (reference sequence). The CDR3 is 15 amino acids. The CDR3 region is CSAPRDRVGNYEQYF.

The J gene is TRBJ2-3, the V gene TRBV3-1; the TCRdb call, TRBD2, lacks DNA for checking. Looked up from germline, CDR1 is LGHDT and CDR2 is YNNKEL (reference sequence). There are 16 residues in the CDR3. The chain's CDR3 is CASSQGLSLSLYTQYF.

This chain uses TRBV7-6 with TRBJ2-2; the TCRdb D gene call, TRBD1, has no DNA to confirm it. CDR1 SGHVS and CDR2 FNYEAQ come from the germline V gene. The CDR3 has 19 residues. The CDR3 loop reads CASSLKSWDRVVYTGELFF.

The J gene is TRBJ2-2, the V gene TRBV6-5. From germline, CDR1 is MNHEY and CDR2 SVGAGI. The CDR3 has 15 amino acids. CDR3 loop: CASSYSTGNTGELFF.

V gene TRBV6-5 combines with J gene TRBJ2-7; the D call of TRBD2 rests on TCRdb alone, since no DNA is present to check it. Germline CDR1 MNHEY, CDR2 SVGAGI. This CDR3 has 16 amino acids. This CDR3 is CASSYSFSGLHYEQYF.

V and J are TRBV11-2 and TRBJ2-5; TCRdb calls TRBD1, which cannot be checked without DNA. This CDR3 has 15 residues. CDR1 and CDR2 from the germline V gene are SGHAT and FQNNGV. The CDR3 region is CASSLDWRTGETQYF.

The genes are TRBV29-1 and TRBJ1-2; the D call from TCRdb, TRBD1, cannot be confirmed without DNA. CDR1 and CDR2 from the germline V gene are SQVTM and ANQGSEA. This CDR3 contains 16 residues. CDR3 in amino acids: CSVEDPIPTGGYGYTF.

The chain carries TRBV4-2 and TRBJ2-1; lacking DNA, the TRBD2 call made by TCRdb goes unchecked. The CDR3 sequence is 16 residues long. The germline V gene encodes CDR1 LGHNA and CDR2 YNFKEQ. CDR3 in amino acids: CASSQVKRGILNEQFF.

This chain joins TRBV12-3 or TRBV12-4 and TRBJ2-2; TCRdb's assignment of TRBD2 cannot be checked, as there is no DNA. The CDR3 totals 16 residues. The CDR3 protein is CASSFRTSGNTGELFF.

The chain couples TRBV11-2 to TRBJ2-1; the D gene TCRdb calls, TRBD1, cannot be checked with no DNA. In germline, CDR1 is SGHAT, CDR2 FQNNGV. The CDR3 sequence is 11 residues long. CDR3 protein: CASSPGPVQFF.

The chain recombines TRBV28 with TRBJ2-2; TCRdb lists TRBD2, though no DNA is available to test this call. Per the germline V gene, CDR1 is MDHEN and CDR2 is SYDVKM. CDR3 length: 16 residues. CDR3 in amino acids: CASSSPSGLHTGELFF.

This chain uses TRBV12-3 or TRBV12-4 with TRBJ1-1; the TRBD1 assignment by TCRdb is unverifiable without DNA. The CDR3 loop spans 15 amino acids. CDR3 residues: CASSHSTEKSLEAFF.

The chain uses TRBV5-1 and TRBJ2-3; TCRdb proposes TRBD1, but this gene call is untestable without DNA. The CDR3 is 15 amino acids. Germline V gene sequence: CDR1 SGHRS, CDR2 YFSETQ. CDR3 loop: CASSWRDSSTDTQYF.

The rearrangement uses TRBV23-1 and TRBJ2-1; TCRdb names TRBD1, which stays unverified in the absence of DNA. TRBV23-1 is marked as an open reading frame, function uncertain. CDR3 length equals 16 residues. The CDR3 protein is CASSQTEGSPYNEQFF.